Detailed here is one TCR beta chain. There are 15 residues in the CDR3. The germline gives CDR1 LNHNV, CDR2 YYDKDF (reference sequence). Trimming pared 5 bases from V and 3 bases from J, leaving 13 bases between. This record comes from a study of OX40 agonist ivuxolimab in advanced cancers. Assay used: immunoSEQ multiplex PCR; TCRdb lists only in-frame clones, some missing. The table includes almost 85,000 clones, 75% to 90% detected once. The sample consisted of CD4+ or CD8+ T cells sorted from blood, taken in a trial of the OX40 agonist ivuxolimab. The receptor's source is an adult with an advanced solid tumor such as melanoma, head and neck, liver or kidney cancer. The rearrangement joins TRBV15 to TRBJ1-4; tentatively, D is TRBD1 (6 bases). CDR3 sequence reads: CATSGGQLANEKLFF. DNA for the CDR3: TGTGCCACCAGCGGCGGACAGTTGGCTAATGAAAAACTGTTTTTT. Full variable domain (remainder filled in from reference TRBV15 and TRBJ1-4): DAMVIQNPRYQVTQFGKPVTLSCSQTLNHNVMYWYQQKSSQAPKLLFHYYDKDFNNEADTPDNFQSRRPNTSFCFLDIRSPGLGDTAMYLCATSGGQLANEKLFFGSGTQLSVL.